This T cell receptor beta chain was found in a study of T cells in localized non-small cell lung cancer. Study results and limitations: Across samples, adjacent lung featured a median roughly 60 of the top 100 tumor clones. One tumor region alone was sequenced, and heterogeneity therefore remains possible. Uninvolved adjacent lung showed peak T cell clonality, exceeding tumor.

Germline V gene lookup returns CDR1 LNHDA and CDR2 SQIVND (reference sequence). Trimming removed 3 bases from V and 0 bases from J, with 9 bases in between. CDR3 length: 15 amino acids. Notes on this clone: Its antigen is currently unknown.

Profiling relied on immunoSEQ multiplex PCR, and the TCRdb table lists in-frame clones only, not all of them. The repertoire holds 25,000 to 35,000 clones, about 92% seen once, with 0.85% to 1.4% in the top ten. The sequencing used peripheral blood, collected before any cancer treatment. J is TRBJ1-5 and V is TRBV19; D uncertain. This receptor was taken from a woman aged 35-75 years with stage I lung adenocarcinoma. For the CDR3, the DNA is TGTGCCAGTAGTATTGGGAGGGTTAGCAATCAGCCCCAGCATTTT. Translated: CASSIGRVSNQPQHF. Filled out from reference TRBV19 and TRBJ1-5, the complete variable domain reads DGGITQSPKYLFRKEGQNVTLSCEQNLNHDAMYWYRQDPGQGLRLIYYSQIVNDFQKGDIAEGYSVSREKKESFPLTVTSAQKNPTAFYLCASSIGRVSNQPQHFGDGTRLSIL.